Each of the 21 T cell receptor beta chains below was sequenced from the same sample in a study of OX40 agonist ivuxolimab in advanced cancers. The library was made by the immunoSEQ multiplex PCR assay. Sourced from immuneACCESS, this table was stored by TCRdb with only in-frame sequences that have V and J called. A share of the clones is absent; for the studies checked, an unresolved V gene accounts for under half, and the remainder has no known explanation. For this sample there are about 77,000 clones; around 93% appear just once. The biggest ten clones account for about 0.32% of the sample. Sample: CD4+ or CD8+ T cells sorted from blood, taken in a trial of the OX40 agonist ivuxolimab. The receptors come from an adult with an advanced solid tumor such as melanoma, head and neck, liver or kidney cancer.

This rearrangement joins TRBV28 to TRBJ2-1; D gene ambiguous. This CDR3 contains 12 residues. Trimming cost V 1 base and J 7 bases, with 5 bases left between them. Germline CDR1 is MDHEN and CDR2 is SYDVKM. The CDR3: CASSLFGNEQFF. CDR3 DNA sequence: TGTGCCAGCAGTTTATTTGGGAATGAGCAGTTCTTC. Supplemented by reference TRBV28 and TRBJ2-1, the full variable domain reads DVKVTQSSRYLVKRTGEKVFLECVQDMDHENMFWYRQDPGLGLRLIYFSYDVKMKEKGDIPEGYSVSREKKERFSLILESASTNQTSMYLCASSLFGNEQFFGPGTRLTVL.

The gene calls are TRBV29-1 and TRBJ2-7; D call uncertain. The CDR3 is 13 residues long. V was pared by 3 bases and J by 6 bases, with 15 bases between. Germline values: CDR1 SQVTM, CDR2 ANQGSEA. This CDR3 reads CSVEPATPGEQYF. Written as DNA, the CDR3 is TGCAGCGTTGAGCCAGCCACCCCCGGCGAGCAGTACTTC.

The chain recombines TRBV7-2 with TRBJ2-5, with D hard to call. This CDR3 contains 14 residues. Trimming removed 1 base from V and 2 bases from J, with 8 bases in between. The germline V gene encodes CDR1 SGHTA and CDR2 FQGNSA. DNA for the CDR3: TGTGCCAGCAGCTTAGGCCTGCGACAAGAGACCCAGTACTTC. Its protein product is CASSLGLRQETQYF.

The chain employs TRBV19 and TRBJ2-2, with 8 bases lining up with TRBD1. The CDR3 spans 14 residues. V lost 6 bases to trimming and J lost 4 bases; unmatched junction nucleotides: 4. Per the germline V gene, CDR1 is LNHDA and CDR2 is SQIVND (reference sequence). The CDR3 region is CASSNTGGTGELFF. CDR3 bases: TGTGCCAGTAGCAATACAGGGGGCACCGGGGAGCTGTTTTTT.

V usage is TRBV7-3 and J usage is TRBJ2-2; D gene ambiguous. Germline loops: CDR1 SGHTA, CDR2 FQGTGA. The germline V and J ends were trimmed by 1 base and 1 base, with 10 bases remaining between them. The length of the CDR3 is 16 residues. The CDR3 loop reads CASSLRTAGNTGELFF. The CDR3 DNA reads TGTGCCAGCAGCTTAAGGACCGCAGGGAACACCGGGGAGCTGTTTTTT.

The V gene is TRBV5-1, the J gene TRBJ2-3; D not resolved. The germline V gene encodes CDR1 SGHRS and CDR2 YFSETQ. The CDR3 loop spans 16 amino acids. Trimming shortened V by 3 bases and J by 0 bases, and 14 bases separated the two germline ends. Here the CDR3 reads CASSSPAGMSTDTQYF. The CDR3 nucleotides read TGCGCCAGCAGCTCCCCGGCAGGCATGAGCACAGATACGCAGTATTTT.

The gene calls are TRBV7-3 and TRBJ2-6, with D possibly being TRBD1 (5 bases). This CDR3 has 16 amino acids. Trimming removed 2 bases from V and 0 bases from J, with 8 bases in between. CDR1 is SGHTA, CDR2 FQGTGA, per germline. The CDR3 region has the DNA TGTGCCAGCAGCTTAGGACACAACTCTGGGGCCAACGTCCTGACTTTC. Protein product: CASSLGHNSGANVLTF.

V gene TRBV7-2 combines with J gene TRBJ1-5; D is uncertain. CDR1 and CDR2 from the germline V gene are SGHTA and FQGNSA. The CDR3 runs 16 residues. Trimming left V 1 base short and J 0 bases short, with 10 bases between. Here the CDR3 DNA reads TGTGCCAGCAGCTTAGTATGGGGATATAGCAATCAGCCCCAGCATTTT. It is translated as CASSLVWGYSNQPQHF.

V is TRBV2 and J is TRBJ2-3; possibly TRBD1 for D (5 bases). CDR1 SNHLY and CDR2 FYNNEI come from the germline V gene. The CDR3 runs 12 residues. V lost 5 bases and J lost 4, with 7 bases in between. The CDR3 loop reads CASSIGADTQYF. CDR3 DNA: TGTGCCAGCAGTATAGGGGCAGATACGCAGTATTTT.

The chain joins TRBV9 to TRBJ2-7, with 8 bases that match TRBD2. The junction had 10 bases not matched to a gene; V was cut back by 3 bases and J by 5 bases. Germline V gives CDR1 SGDLS, CDR2 YYNGEE. The CDR3 length is 15 residues. The CDR3 DNA sequence: TGTGCCAGCAGCGGACGGGGGGGCCGGGTTAACGAGCAGTACTTC. Translated: CASSGRGGRVNEQYF.

J is TRBJ2-7 and V is TRBV5-1; possible D gene TRBD1, 6 bases. The ends were cut back, 0 bases at V and 5 bases at J, with 12 bases in the middle. Germline assignment: CDR1 SGHRS and CDR2 YFSETQ. The CDR3 spans 14 residues. The CDR3 bases are TGCGCCAGCAGCTTGGCACCACAGGGAAACGAGCAGTACTTC. Translation: CASSLAPQGNEQYF. Full variable domain (missing parts from reference TRBV5-1 and TRBJ2-7): KAGVTQTPRYLIKTRGQQVTLSCSPISGHRSVSWYQQTPGQGLQFLFEYFSETQRNKGNFPGRFSGRQFSNSRSEMNVSTLELGDSALYLCASSLAPQGNEQYFGPGTRLTVT.

The V gene is TRBV7-3, the J gene TRBJ2-2, with D perhaps matching TRBD2 (5 bases). The CDR3 runs 20 residues. The V gene's germline CDR1 is SGHTA and CDR2 FQGTGA. V was pared by 5 bases and J by 6 bases, with 31 bases between. The CDR3 nucleotides read TGTGCCAGCAGCCCCCTACGCCGCGGAAAAGAGGGTACCGAGGCCGGGGAGCTGTTTTTT. Its protein product is CASSPLRRGKEGTEAGELFF.

Only one count was recorded for this clone. This rearrangement joins TRBV29-1 to TRBJ1-1; tentative D call: TRBD1 (6 bases). Germline V gives CDR1 SQVTM, CDR2 ANQGSEA. This CDR3 is built from 14 residues. The V end lost 4 bases, the J end lost 4 bases, and 16 bases lay between the germline ends. The chain's CDR3 is CSVVDRTVGTEAFF. The DNA of the CDR3 is TGCAGCGTTGTAGACAGGACGGTAGGCACTGAAGCTTTCTTT.

V usage is TRBV6-5 and J usage is TRBJ1-5; D unresolved. Trimming took 0 bases from V and 0 from J, leaving 9 bases between them. This CDR3 comprises 16 residues. The germline CDR1 and CDR2 sequences are MNHEY and SVGAGI. CDR3 in DNA: TGTGCCAGCAGTTACTCGAGGTGGAATAGCAATCAGCCCCAGCATTTT. This encodes CASSYSRWNSNQPQHF.

The chain employs TRBV10-3 and TRBJ1-5, with 9 bases lining up with TRBD1. The CDR3 runs 18 residues. After removal of 0 bases from V and 10 bases from J, the junction contained 16 bases not matched to a gene. CDR1 is ENHRY and CDR2 is SYGVKD in the germline V gene. The CDR3 is CAISESIPLTGGSGPQHF. The CDR3, as DNA: TGTGCCATCAGTGAGTCGATCCCCTTGACAGGGGGAAGTGGACCCCAGCATTTT.

This chain connects TRBV14 to TRBJ1-2; tentative D call: TRBD1 (5 bases). With 4 bases removed from V and 2 bases from J, the gap between germline ends came to 14 bases. The CDR3 consists of 15 residues. Per germline, CDR1 SGHDN and CDR2 FVKESK. This CDR3 reads CASSLQVGGNYGYTF. For the CDR3, the DNA is TGTGCCAGCAGCCTACAGGTTGGGGGAAACTATGGCTACACCTTC.

The rearrangement joins TRBV9 to TRBJ2-7, with 9 bases identical to TRBD2. Looked up from germline, CDR1 is SGDLS and CDR2 is YYNGEE. This CDR3 is built from 15 residues. The trim removed 0 bases at V and 4 bases at J, leaving 5 bases unmatched. The CDR3 region is CASSVAAGGPYEQYF. The DNA of the CDR3 is TGTGCCAGCAGCGTAGCAGCGGGGGGTCCGTACGAGCAGTACTTC. Full variable domain (rest looked up from reference TRBV9 and TRBJ2-7): DSGVTQTPKHLITATGQRVTLRCSPRSGDLSVYWYQQSLDQGLQFLIQYYNGEERAKGNILERFSAQQFPDLHSELNLSSLELGDSALYFCASSVAAGGPYEQYFGPGTRLTVT.

The gene calls are TRBV5-4 and TRBJ1-3; D not certain. Trimming took 0 bases from V and 0 from J, leaving 10 bases between them. The V gene's germline CDR1 is SGHNT and CDR2 YYREEE (reference sequence). The CDR3 length is 16 residues. CDR3 residues: CASSLDGGSSGNTIYF. The CDR3 DNA reads TGTGCCAGCAGCTTGGACGGCGGATCCTCTGGAAACACCATATATTTT.

In this sample, this clone turned up a few times. The genes are TRBV27 and TRBJ1-2; D possibly corresponds to TRBD1 (6 bases). CDR1 and CDR2 (germline): MNHEY, SMNVEV (reference sequence). V gave up 6 bases and J gave up 7 bases, with 15 bases separating them. The CDR3 is 13 residues long. CDR3 sequence (DNA): TGTGCCAGCAGCGTAAGAGGGGGGTCTGGCTACACCTTC. This gives the protein CASSVRGGSGYTF.

The rearrangement links TRBV7-8 to TRBJ1-1; D is ambiguous. This CDR3 has 14 amino acids. Trimming shortened V by 0 bases and J by 5 bases, and 10 bases separated the two germline ends. Germline CDR1 SGHVS, CDR2 FQNEAQ. For the CDR3, the DNA is TGTGCCAGCAGCTTAGCCAATACGGGAACTGAAGCTTTCTTT. It codes for CASSLANTGTEAFF.

The V call is TRBV30, the J call TRBJ2-1; D possibly corresponds to TRBD1 (5 bases). CDR3 length: 15 residues. V was clipped by 0 bases and J by 7 bases, with 16 bases between them. Germline CDR1 GTSNPN, CDR2 SVGIG (reference sequence). CDR3 bases: TGTGCCTGGAGTGTAAGCCTTCAGGGTAGGAATGAGCAGTTCTTC. As protein: CAWSVSLQGRNEQFF.